The sequence of this T cell receptor beta chain was determined in a study of blood T cell repertoires in COVID-19. Study-level information: Material from acute and convalescent COVID-19 was sourced from the United States, Italy and Spain.

As handled by the study authors: Counts of nucleated cells, estimated from reference gene primer amplification, were obtained. Sequencing used immunoSEQ multiplex PCR; TCRdb keeps in-frame clones, though not all of them. V, J and clone size reflect that table, while D and trimming were determined from the DNA. The repertoire consists of some 390,000 clones, with around 87% occurring once and the leading ten covering 0.95% to 1.3%. The CDR3 extends over 12 amino acids. Trimming removed 6 bases at V and 6 bases at J, with 10 bases between. CDR1 and CDR2 (germline): MNHEY, SVGAGI. Sequenced sample: PBMCs or T cells enriched from blood (not recorded which). The rearrangement joins TRBV6-5 to TRBJ2-3, with D maybe TRBD2 (5 bases). The sequence came from a young man who had recovered from COVID-19. CDR3 nucleotide sequence: TGTGCCAGCAGCCAGGTAGCGGATACGCAGTATTTT. Protein sequence: CASSQVADTQYF.